This T cell receptor beta chain stems from a study of T cells in Graves' hyperthyroidism and ophthalmopathy (dated by TCRdb to between 2019 and 2020). Notes on the research overall: To identify distinguishing TCR V-J signatures, a discovery cohort of around 98 patients was used, comprising 43 with Graves' ophthalmopathy and around 60 with stable Graves' hyperthyroidism. Prospective prediction of ophthalmopathy was tested in an independent validation cohort of fewer than 20 hyperthyroidism patients and 17 patients who later progressed to ophthalmopathy. The 100 discovery patients were randomly split 7:3 into training and test sets. Thyroid tissue and blood T-cell repertoires from more than 5 Graves' hyperthyroidism patients were also compared in the study. After sampling, hyperthyroidism patients received methimazole starting at 30 mg daily, and ophthalmopathy patients received high-dose intravenous methylprednisolone. According to the paper, TCR Vbeta CDR3 sequencing was carried out on around 140 peripheral blood samples, which came from about 45 ophthalmopathy, approximately 72 hyperthyroidism and roughly 17 progressor patients.

V trim: 4 bases; J trim: 5 bases; unmatched bases: 3. Sequences SNHLY (CDR1) and FYNNEI (CDR2) are obtained from the germline V gene. Its CDR3 holds 14 amino acids, cysteine through phenylalanine. The read is trimmed to its CDR3 DNA, 42 bases read in frame from base 1. Note on this clonotype: Its antigen is currently not known. Qualities for individual bases were not recorded, and no much larger clone is one base off.

The paper's findings and limits, for the study overall: No statistical method was used to fix the sample size in advance, and group allocation was not hidden from the investigators. A 13 V-J signature model separated ophthalmopathy from stable hyperthyroidism, with roughly 88% sensitivity and 81.08% specificity in cross-validation and 80%/75% in testing. In validation, progression to ophthalmopathy was predicted by the model with almost 71% sensitivity and just over 72% specificity, a median of 6.5 months before onset. Blood samples also contained most of the expanded thyroid clonotypes (frequency above 0.001), which suggests that blood repertoires may reflect thyroid immune responses.

Exclusion was applied to patients with uncontrolled infections, other autoimmune diseases, pregnancy or lactation. Diagnoses relied on clinical symptoms, serum thyroxine and TRAb, thyroid ultrasound and orbital computed tomography. Trizol reagent was used to extract total RNA, and RNA quality was then checked on an Agilent 2100 Bioanalyzer. TCR beta CDR3 regions were amplified from RNA transcripts. The first round of RT-PCR for the TCR CDR3 was performed with the HTBI primer set and the Qiagen OneStep RT-PCR kit. A second multiplex PCR round built the libraries, followed by size selection and purification. Sequencing of the libraries was done on an Illumina HiSeq2000 using paired-end 100 bp reads. Regarding the original processing steps: SOAPnuke was used to process the raw data, throwing out any read that contained adapters or uncalled bases, had a mean Phred below 15, or lacked an exact constant-primer or identifier match. High-quality paired reads were merged using COPE v1.2.5, and each unique nucleotide sequence was defined as a clonotype. Clonotypes were aligned to IMGT TRBV, TRBD and TRBJ reference segments using MiTCR v1.1. Only V-J combinations with frequency above 0.0001, covering 99.2% of repertoires, were analysed. The TCS score was defined as the ratio of F50 (clonal expansion) to E x V (chaos), calculated using BLOSUM62-based TCRdist between CDR3 peptides within each V-J. Welch's t-statistics and random forest reduced some 510 V-J features to 13, which were used in a naive Bayes classifier (R e1071). The Morisita-Horn index was used to measure how similar the thyroid and blood repertoires were. TCRdb reworked the public reads: Q25 trimming with fastp, MiXCR clone assembly, productive beta chains retained. All rows with the same CDR3 protein become a single entry with the most common DNA and genes. The V and J calls here are based on TCRdb, not the publication. The sample profile shows 480,000 or so distinct CDR3 sequences; 40% to 55% of them were found once. Roughly 45% of the sample is taken by the ten largest.

The chain is made from TRBV2 and TRBJ2-2; 8 of the junction bases match TRBD1. This clonotype was sampled from an adult woman with Graves' disease, either hyperthyroidism or ophthalmopathy (not recorded which). The material sequenced was peripheral blood or thyroid tissue (not recorded which). The DNA reads TGTGCCAGCAGTGCCAGGACAGGGACCGGGGAGCTGTTTTTT. This sequence encodes CASSARTGTGELFF.